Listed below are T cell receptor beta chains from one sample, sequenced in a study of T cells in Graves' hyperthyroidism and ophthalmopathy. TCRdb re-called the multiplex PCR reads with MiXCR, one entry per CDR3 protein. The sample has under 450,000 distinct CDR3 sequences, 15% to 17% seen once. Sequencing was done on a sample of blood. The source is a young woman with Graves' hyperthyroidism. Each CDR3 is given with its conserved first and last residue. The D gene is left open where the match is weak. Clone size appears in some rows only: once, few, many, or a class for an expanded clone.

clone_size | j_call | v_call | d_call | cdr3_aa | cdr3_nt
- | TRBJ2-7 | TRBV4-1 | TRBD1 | CASSQDRVWDRGIYEQYF | TGCGCCAGCAGCCAAGATCGAGTTTGGGACAGGGGTATCTACGAGCAGTACTTC
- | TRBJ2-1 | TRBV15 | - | CATSSRGITSEQFF | TGTGCCACCAGCTCGAGGGGGATTACCAGTGAGCAGTTCTTC
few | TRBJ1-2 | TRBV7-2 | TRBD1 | CASSLRQGAGYTF | TGTGCCAGCAGCTTAAGACAGGGGGCTGGCTACACCTTC
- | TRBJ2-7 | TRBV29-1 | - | CSVTLDGYEQYF | TGCAGCGTTACCCTGGACGGGTACGAGCAGTACTTC
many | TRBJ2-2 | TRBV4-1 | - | CASSELGNYLRGGELFF | TGCGCCAGCAGCGAATTGGGAAACTACCTAAGGGGCGGGGAGCTGTTTTTT
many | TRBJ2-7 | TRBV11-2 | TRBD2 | CASRRTGTRSHEQYF | TGTGCCAGCAGGCGAACCGGGACTAGATCCCACGAGCAGTACTTC
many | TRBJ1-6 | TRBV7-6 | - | CASSRLSGTSNSSPLHF | TGTGCCAGCAGCCGATTATCCGGGACCTCTAACAGTTCACCCCTCCACTTT
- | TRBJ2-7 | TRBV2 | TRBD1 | CASSVTGQGAREQYF | TGTGCCAGCAGTGTAACGGGACAGGGGGCGCGGGAGCAGTACTTC
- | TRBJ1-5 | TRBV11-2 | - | CASSLGVARSNQPQHF | TGTGCCAGCAGCTTAGGGGTTGCACGTAGCAATCAGCCCCAGCATTTT
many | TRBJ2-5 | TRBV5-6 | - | CASSLAQETQYF | TGTGCCAGCAGCTTGGCCCAAGAGACCCAGTACTTC
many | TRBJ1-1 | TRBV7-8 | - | CASSPGANTEAFF | TGTGCCAGCAGCCCGGGAGCCAACACTGAAGCTTTCTTT
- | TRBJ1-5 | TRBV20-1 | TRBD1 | CSASSGTGGYQPQHF | TGCAGTGCTTCATCCGGGACAGGGGGATATCAGCCCCAGCATTTT
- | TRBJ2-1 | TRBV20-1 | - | CSARFVAYNEQFF | TGCAGTGCTAGATTTGTTGCGTACAATGAGCAGTTCTTC
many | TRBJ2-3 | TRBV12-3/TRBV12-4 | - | CASTPGQRTDTQYF | TGTGCCAGCACCCCGGGGCAGAGGACAGATACGCAGTATTTT
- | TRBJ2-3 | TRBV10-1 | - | CASSDLIGTQYF | TGCGCCAGCAGTGACCTCATTGGTACGCAGTATTTT
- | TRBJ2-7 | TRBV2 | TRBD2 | CASTDDPTSGGMSSYEQYF | TGTGCCAGCACCGACGACCCGACTAGCGGGGGGATGAGCTCCTACGAGCAGTACTTC
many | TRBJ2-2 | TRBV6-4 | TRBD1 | CASTETGSTGELFF | TGTGCCAGCACAGAGACAGGGTCCACCGGGGAGCTGTTTTTT
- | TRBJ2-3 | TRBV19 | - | CASKVGGGTDTQYF | TGTGCCAGTAAGGTCGGTGGAGGCACAGATACGCAGTATTTT
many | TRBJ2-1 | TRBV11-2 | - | CASRVGPEQFF | TGTGCCAGCAGGGTGGGGCCCGAGCAGTTCTTC
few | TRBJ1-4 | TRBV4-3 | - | CASSQDSNNEKLFF | TGCGCCAGCAGCCAGGACAGCAATAATGAAAAACTGTTTTTT
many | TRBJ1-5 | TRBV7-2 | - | CASSPRGGGGQPQHF | TGTGCCAGCAGCCCGCGCGGGGGCGGAGGTCAGCCCCAGCATTTT
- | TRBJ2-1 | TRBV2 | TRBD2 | CASLTYSIAGISNEQFF | TGTGCCAGCCTAACATACTCCATAGCGGGGATATCCAATGAGCAGTTCTTC
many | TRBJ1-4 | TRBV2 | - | CASSEPRGTNEKLFF | TGTGCCAGCAGTGAACCCCGTGGAACTAATGAAAAACTGTTTTTT
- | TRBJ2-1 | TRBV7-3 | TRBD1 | CASSLSTGVFNEQFF | TGTGCCAGCAGCTTAAGTACAGGGGTCTTCAATGAGCAGTTCTTC
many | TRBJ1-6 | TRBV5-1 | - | CASSLLSGDRSPLHF | TGCGCCAGCAGCTTGTTGTCAGGGGATAGGTCACCCCTCCACTTT
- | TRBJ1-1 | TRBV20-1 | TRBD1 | CSAHTGAGGTEAFF | TGCAGTGCCCATACAGGGGCGGGGGGCACTGAAGCTTTCTTT
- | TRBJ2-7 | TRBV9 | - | CASSVSGGGYEQYF | TGTGCCAGCAGCGTATCCGGGGGTGGCTACGAGCAGTACTTC
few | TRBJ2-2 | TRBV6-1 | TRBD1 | CASSAAPGQGIGELFF | TGTGCCAGCAGTGCTGCTCCGGGACAGGGTATCGGGGAGCTGTTTTTT
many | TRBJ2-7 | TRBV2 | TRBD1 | CASRGQGAPYEQYF | TGTGCCAGCAGGGGTCAGGGGGCCCCCTACGAGCAGTACTTC
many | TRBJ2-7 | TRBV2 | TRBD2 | CASRYTSGSSYEQYF | TGTGCCAGCAGATATACTAGCGGGAGCTCCTACGAGCAGTACTTC
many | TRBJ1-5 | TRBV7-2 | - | CASSRLENQPQHF | TGTGCCAGCAGCCGACTAGAAAATCAGCCCCAGCATTTT
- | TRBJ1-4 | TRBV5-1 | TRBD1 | CASQQGTNERLFF | TGCGCCAGCCAACAGGGGACTAATGAAAGACTGTTTTTT
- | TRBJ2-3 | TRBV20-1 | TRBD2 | CSASFGLAGARDTDTQYF | TGCAGTGCTAGCTTCGGACTAGCGGGGGCCCGAGACACAGATACGCAGTATTTT
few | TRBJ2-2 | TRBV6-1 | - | CASSTQVAGELFF | TGTGCCAGCAGTACTCAGGTGGCCGGGGAGCTGTTTTTT
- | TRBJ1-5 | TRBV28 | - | CAVSADSNQPQHF | TGTGCCGTCTCGGCAGATAGCAATCAGCCCCAGCATTTT
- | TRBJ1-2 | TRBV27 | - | CASSLSAGFVGYTF | TGTGCCAGCAGTTTATCTGCCGGCTTCGTTGGCTACACCTTC
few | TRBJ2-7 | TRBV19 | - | CASSPLLRGPYEQYF | TGTGCCAGTAGTCCACTTCTTCGGGGGCCCTACGAGCAGTACTTC
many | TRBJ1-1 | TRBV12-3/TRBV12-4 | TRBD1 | CASSRSRTGVENTEAFF | TGTGCCAGCAGCCGATCTAGAACAGGGGTCGAGAACACTGAAGCTTTCTTT
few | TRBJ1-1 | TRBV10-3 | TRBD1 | CAISETGLTEAFF | TGTGCCATCAGCGAGACAGGGCTGACTGAAGCTTTCTTT
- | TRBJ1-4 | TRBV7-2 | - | CASSPQKGSNEKLFF | TGTGCCAGCAGCCCACAGAAGGGATCTAATGAAAAACTGTTTTTT